This TCR beta chain was captured in a study of early T cells in non-severe SARS-CoV-2 infection. Study information: The sequenced material was bulk RNA from unsorted whole blood, and its chains were unpaired.

Separate cDNA molecules each had unique molecular identifiers attached to them. TCRdb fed the 5' RACE reads into MiXCR, producing one record per CDR3 protein. The profile shows 25,000 to 30,000 distinct CDR3 sequences, approximately 5% of them singletons. Comments on this clonotype: Its antigen is currently unknown.

The CDR3 runs 16 residues. V dropped 3 bases and J dropped 2 bases, with 13 bases sitting between them. Per germline, CDR1 KGHSH and CDR2 LQKENI. The study's findings and limits: Database matching using VDJdb favored anti-spike CD8 responses, with private and CD4 specificities left missing.

The V call is TRBV18, the J call TRBJ2-2; D gene unclear. The sequence was obtained from an adult who was a healthcare worker with PCR-confirmed SARS-CoV-2 infection or an uninfected control (not recorded which). Input material: whole blood. CDR3 nucleotide sequence: TGTGCCAGCTCACCCGCCGGCGTAGATAACACCGGGGAGCTGTTTTTT. This gives the protein CASSPAGVDNTGELFF.